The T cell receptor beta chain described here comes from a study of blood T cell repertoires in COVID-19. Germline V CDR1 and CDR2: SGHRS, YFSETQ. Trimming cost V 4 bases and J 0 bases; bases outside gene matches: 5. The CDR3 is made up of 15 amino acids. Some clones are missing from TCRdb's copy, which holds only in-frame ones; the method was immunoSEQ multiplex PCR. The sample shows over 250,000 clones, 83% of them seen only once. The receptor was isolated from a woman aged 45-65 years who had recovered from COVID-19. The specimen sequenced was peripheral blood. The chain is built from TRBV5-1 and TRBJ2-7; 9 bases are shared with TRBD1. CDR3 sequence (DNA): TGCGCCAGCAGCGTGATGACAGGGGGCTCCTACGAGCAGTACTTC. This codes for CASSVMTGGSYEQYF.